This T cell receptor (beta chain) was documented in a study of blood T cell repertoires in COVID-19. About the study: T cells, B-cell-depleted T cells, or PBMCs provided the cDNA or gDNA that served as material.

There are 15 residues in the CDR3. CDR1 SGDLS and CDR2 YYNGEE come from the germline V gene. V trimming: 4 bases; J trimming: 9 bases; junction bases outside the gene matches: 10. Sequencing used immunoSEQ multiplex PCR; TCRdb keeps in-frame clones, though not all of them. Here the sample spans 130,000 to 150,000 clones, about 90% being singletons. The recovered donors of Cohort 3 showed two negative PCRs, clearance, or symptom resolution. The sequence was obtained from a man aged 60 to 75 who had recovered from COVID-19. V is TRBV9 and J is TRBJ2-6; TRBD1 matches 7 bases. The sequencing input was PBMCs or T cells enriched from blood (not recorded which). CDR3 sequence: CASSPGSGQSNVLTF. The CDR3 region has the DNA TGTGCCAGCAGCCCCGGTTCGGGACAGAGCAACGTCCTGACTTTC. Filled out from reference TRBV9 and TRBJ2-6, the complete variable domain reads DSGVTQTPKHLITATGQRVTLRCSPRSGDLSVYWYQQSLDQGLQFLIQYYNGEERAKGNILERFSAQQFPDLHSELNLSSLELGDSALYFCASSPGSGQSNVLTFGAGSRLTVL.